The 19 T cell receptor beta chains below all came from one sample that was sequenced in a study of shared clonotypes between healthy human individuals. Using immunoSEQ multiplex PCR, the repertoire was profiled, and TCRdb retains in-frame clones only, with some absent. The sample has 640,000 or so clones; roughly 70% are singletons. The sequenced sample was memory CD4+ T cells sorted from blood. Specified subset: CD45RA-negative fraction. The source of these receptors is a woman under 40 in good health.

V usage is TRBV5-6 and J usage is TRBJ1-4; 9 bases map to TRBD1. CDR3 length: 15 amino acids. Germline V lookup: CDR1 SGHDT, CDR2 YYEEEE. J was trimmed by 7 bases and V by 0 bases; bases with no gene match: 4. The CDR3 here is CASSLGGQGSEKLFF. CDR3 nucleotides: TGTGCCAGCAGCTTGGGGGGACAGGGATCTGAAAAACTGTTTTTT.

The chain carries TRBV28 and TRBJ2-3, with D perhaps TRBD1 or TRBD2 (5 bases each). CDR3 size: 14 residues. Trimming took off 11 bases at V and 2 bases at J, with 17 bases between the two ends. The germline V gene encodes CDR1 MDHEN and CDR2 SYDVKM. DNA for the CDR3: TGTGCCGCGGGTACAGGCTACATCACAGATACGCAGTATTTT. This translates into CAAGTGYITDTQYF.

The chain has TRBV4-2 and TRBJ2-7; 7 nucleotides match TRBD2. The germline V gene has CDR1 LGHNA and CDR2 YNFKEQ. V lost 0 bases and J lost 0; bases outside the gene matches: 5. This CDR3 spans 16 amino acids. This CDR3 is CASSQDHLADSYEQYF. CDR3 in DNA: TGTGCCAGCAGCCAAGATCATCTAGCGGACTCCTACGAGCAGTACTTC.

The chain carries TRBV2 and TRBJ2-4; D ambiguous. This CDR3 comprises 15 residues. Germline V gene sequence: CDR1 SNHLY, CDR2 FYNNEI. V lost 3 bases and J lost 11, with 20 bases in between. DNA for the CDR3: TGTGCCAGCAGTGAGCGCTTACCTAAACCCTACGTTCAGTACTTC. Encoded protein: CASSERLPKPYVQYF.

V gene TRBV25-1 combines with J gene TRBJ2-5, with 10 bases identical to TRBD2. In germline, CDR1 is MGHDK, CDR2 SYGVNS. CDR3 length equals 13 residues. Unmatched junction bases numbered 2, after V lost 4 bases and J lost 6 bases. The CDR3 nucleotides read TGTGCCAGCAGTGGGGGACTAGCGAAGACCCAGTACTTC. Translation: CASSGGLAKTQYF.

This clone showed up many times. The genes are TRBV10-1 and TRBJ2-3; D not resolved. V was shortened by 3 bases and J by 2 bases, with 15 bases between the two germline ends. The CDR3 spans 16 residues. CDR1 and CDR2 (germline): WNHNN, SYGVQD (reference sequence). This CDR3 reads CASSETPGRITDTQYF. For the CDR3, the DNA is TGCGCCAGCAGTGAAACGCCGGGTAGGATCACAGATACGCAGTATTTT.

V is TRBV11-2 and J is TRBJ2-5; D is ambiguous. Trimming took off 3 bases at V and 5 bases at J, with 22 bases between the two ends. Germline values: CDR1 SGHAT, CDR2 FQNNGV. The CDR3 runs to 17 residues. CDR3 protein: CASSFLSTRPSSETQYF. The DNA of the CDR3 is TGTGCCAGCAGCTTTTTAAGCACCAGACCCTCGAGTGAGACCCAGTACTTC.

The V gene is TRBV5-1, the J gene TRBJ1-5; maybe TRBD1 (5 bases). V was pared by 0 bases and J by 0 bases, with 19 bases between. The germline gives CDR1 SGHRS, CDR2 YFSETQ. This CDR3 contains 19 residues. The CDR3 region is CASSLDAWDGGYSNQPQHF. CDR3 DNA sequence: TGCGCCAGCAGCTTGGATGCTTGGGACGGGGGGTATAGCAATCAGCCCCAGCATTTT.

V usage is TRBV5-1 and J usage is TRBJ1-2; 8 nucleotides line up with TRBD1. J lost 7 bases, V lost 3 bases, and 8 bases had no gene match. The germline V gene has CDR1 SGHRS and CDR2 YFSETQ. The CDR3 has 14 amino acids. The CDR3 region is CASSYDRGMVGYTF. The DNA of the CDR3 is TGCGCCAGCAGCTATGACAGGGGCATGGTTGGCTACACCTTC. Full variable domain (remainder filled in from reference TRBV5-1 and TRBJ1-2): KAGVTQTPRYLIKTRGQQVTLSCSPISGHRSVSWYQQTPGQGLQFLFEYFSETQRNKGNFPGRFSGRQFSNSRSEMNVSTLELGDSALYLCASSYDRGMVGYTFGSGTRLTVV.

Concerning this clone: This specimen includes other DNA sequences encoding the same CDR3. The rearrangement joins TRBV28 to TRBJ1-1; D remains ambiguous. Trimming took 6 bases from V and 1 from J, leaving 3 bases between them. The germline V gene encodes CDR1 MDHEN and CDR2 SYDVKM. The CDR3 covers 11 residues. The CDR3 spells CASRRNTEAFF. Here the CDR3 DNA reads TGTGCCAGCAGACGGAACACTGAAGCTTTCTTT.

This chain uses TRBV5-1 with TRBJ2-3; D is uncertain. V dropped 0 bases and J dropped 5 bases, with 13 bases sitting between them. Germline V lookup: CDR1 SGHRS, CDR2 YFSETQ. This CDR3 is 15 amino acids long. CDR3 in DNA: TGCGCCAGCAGCTTGGCGGGCACAGACGTAGATACGCAGTATTTT. It translates to CASSLAGTDVDTQYF.

The J gene is TRBJ2-5, the V gene TRBV2, with 10 bases that match TRBD2. The J call may be wrong; the DNA end is better matched by TRBJ2-7. CDR1 SNHLY and CDR2 FYNNEI come from the germline V gene. The CDR3 extends over 13 amino acids. CDR3 loop: CASKASGSLEQYF. The DNA for the CDR3 is TGTGCCAGCAAGGCTAGCGGGAGCCTCGAGCAGTACTTC.

The chain carries TRBV5-6 and TRBJ2-7; maybe TRBD2 (5 bases). Germline V CDR1 and CDR2: SGHDT, YYEEEE. V lost 0 bases and J 0 bases, leaving 16 bases between the germline ends. The CDR3 loop spans 17 amino acids. Here the CDR3 reads CASSLVFFGGSSYEQYF. As DNA, the CDR3 is TGTGCCAGCAGCTTGGTATTTTTCGGAGGCTCCTCCTACGAGCAGTACTTC.

J is TRBJ2-7 and V is TRBV14; D gene uncertain. CDR1 and CDR2 (germline): SGHDN, FVKESK. This CDR3 has 11 amino acids. The germline V and J ends were trimmed by 0 bases and 6 bases, with 3 bases remaining between them. The CDR3 loop is CASSQDIEQYF. In nucleotides, the CDR3 is TGTGCCAGCAGCCAAGATATCGAGCAGTACTTC.

The chain recombines TRBV15 with TRBJ2-1; 13 nucleotides match TRBD2. V gave up 5 bases and J gave up 8 bases; unmatched junction bases: 6. The germline CDR1 and CDR2 sequences are LNHNV and YYDKDF (reference sequence). This CDR3 is built from 15 residues. The CDR3 region has the DNA TGTGCCACCAGCGGGAGGACTAGCGGGAGTTATGAGCAGTTCTTC. Amino acids: CATSGRTSGSYEQFF.

The CDR3 region has the DNA TGTGCCAGCAGGCGACTAGCGGGAGGAGCCGGGGAGCTGTTTTTT. Encoded protein: CASRRLAGGAGELFF. The V call is TRBV7-2, the J call TRBJ2-2; TRBD2 aligns across 13 bases. V lost 6 bases, J lost 6 bases, and 4 bases stayed unmatched. Germline CDR1 reads SGHTA; CDR2 reads FQGNSA. The CDR3 length is 15 residues. Full variable domain (remainder filled in from reference TRBV7-2 and TRBJ2-2): GAGVSQSPSNKVTEKGKDVELRCDPISGHTALYWYRQSLGQGLEFLIYFQGNSAPDKSGLPSDRFSAERTGGSVSTLTIQRTQQEDSAVYLCASRRLAGGAGELFFGEGSRLTVL.

Ten or more counts support this clone. CDR3 sequence (DNA): TGCGCCAGCAGCACGGCGGACAGGGGCCAAGAGACCCAGTACTTC. It yields the protein CASSTADRGQETQYF. The rearrangement uses TRBV5-1 and TRBJ2-5; 9 nucleotides match TRBD1. The germline V gene encodes CDR1 SGHRS and CDR2 YFSETQ. The CDR3 has 15 amino acids. V dropped 4 bases and J dropped 1; count of bases not matched to a gene: 5. The whole variable domain, filled in from reference TRBV5-1 and TRBJ2-5, reads KAGVTQTPRYLIKTRGQQVTLSCSPISGHRSVSWYQQTPGQGLQFLFEYFSETQRNKGNFPGRFSGRQFSNSRSEMNVSTLELGDSALYLCASSTADRGQETQYFGPGTRLLVL.

This clone was detected once. The chain has TRBV11-1 and TRBJ1-4, with 9 bases that match TRBD1. The CDR3 totals 14 residues. Germline CDR1 reads SGHAT; CDR2 reads FQDESV (reference sequence). J lost 8 bases, V lost 3 bases, and 4 bases had no gene match. The CDR3 DNA reads as TGTGCCAGCAGCTTGGGACAGGGTCGAGAAAAACTGTTTTTT. Its translation is CASSLGQGREKLFF. Variable domain in full (rest from reference TRBV11-1 and TRBJ1-4): EAEVAQSPRYKITEKSQAVAFWCDPISGHATLYWYRQILGQGPELLVQFQDESVVDDSQLPKDRFSAERLKGVDSTLKIQPAELGDSAMYLCASSLGQGREKLFFGSGTQLSVL.

This rearrangement joins TRBV7-2 to TRBJ2-3, with D possibly matching TRBD2 (6 bases). This CDR3 spans 15 amino acids. Looked up from germline, CDR1 is SGHTA and CDR2 is FQGNSA. Trimming took 4 bases from V and 4 from J, leaving 15 bases between them. The chain's CDR3 is CASSSRTTRPDTQYF. In nucleotides, the CDR3 is TGTGCCAGCAGCTCACGGACGACTAGACCAGATACGCAGTATTTT.